This T cell receptor (beta chain) appears in the sequencing data of a study of shared clonotypes between healthy human individuals. Clones were sequenced by immunoSEQ multiplex PCR, and TCRdb holds only the in-frame ones, with some missing. The data contain hundreds of thousands of clones, 85% to 95% of them singletons. CDR1 is MNHEY and CDR2 is SMNVEV in the germline V gene (reference sequence). The CDR3 spans 15 residues. With 6 bases removed from V and 6 bases from J, the gap between germline ends came to 21 bases. Findings of the study overall: Generally, naive subsets came out with larger estimated richness than memory subsets.

Note on this clone: The antigen remains undetermined.

CD8 cells regarded as naive lacked CD45RO, were positively chosen for CCR7, and omitted terminally differentiated effector memory CD45RA+ cells. This TCR was recovered from a young woman in good health. V and J are TRBV27 and TRBJ2-7; no definite D call. Sequenced: naive CD8+ T cells sorted from blood. DNA of the CDR3: TGTGCCAGCAGCCTTGCTCTGGTTGGTTTGGGCGAGCAGTACTTC. Residues: CASSLALVGLGEQYF.